One T cell receptor beta chain is described in this entry. Its target is not known. The CDR3 has 14 residues. The V gene's germline CDR1 is SGHRS and CDR2 YFSETQ. V lost 0 bases, J lost 7 bases, and 13 bases lay in between. The data were obtained in a study of shared clonotypes between healthy human individuals. Study at large: Per donor, CD8 memory used one plate, CD8 naive used two, CD4 memory used three and CD4 naive used three.

Deep-level settings were used for running the assay. TCRdb's copy holds only in-frame clones and misses some; the assay was immunoSEQ multiplex PCR. The table lists over 1.4 million clones, 95% to 97% of them singletons. General observations from the study: Sharing across several donors was seen in 5% to 5.5% of naive CD4 clonotypes. Only blood underwent sampling, and tissue repertoires likely differ.

The TCR sequence derives from a man in his thirties or forties in good health. The sample was naive CD4+ T cells sorted from blood. Indicated subset: CD45RA+ positively selected. The chain couples TRBV5-1 to TRBJ2-5; D unclear. DNA of the CDR3: TGCGCCAGCAGCTTGGCCTCATCGTCATGGACCCAGTACTTC. Its translation is CASSLASSSWTQYF.